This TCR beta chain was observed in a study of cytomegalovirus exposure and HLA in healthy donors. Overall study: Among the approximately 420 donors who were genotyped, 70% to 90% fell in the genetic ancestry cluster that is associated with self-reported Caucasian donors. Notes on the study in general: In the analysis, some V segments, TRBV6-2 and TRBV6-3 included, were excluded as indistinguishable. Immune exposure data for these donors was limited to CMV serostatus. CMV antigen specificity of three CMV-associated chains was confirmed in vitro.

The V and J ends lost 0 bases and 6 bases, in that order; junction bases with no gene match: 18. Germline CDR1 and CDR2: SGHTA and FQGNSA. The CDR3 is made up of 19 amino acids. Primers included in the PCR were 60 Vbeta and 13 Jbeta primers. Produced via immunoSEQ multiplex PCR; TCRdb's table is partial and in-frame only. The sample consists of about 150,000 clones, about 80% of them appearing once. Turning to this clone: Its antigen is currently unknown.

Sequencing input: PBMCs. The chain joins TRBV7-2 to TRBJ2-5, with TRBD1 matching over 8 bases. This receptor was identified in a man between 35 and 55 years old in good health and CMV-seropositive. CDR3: CASSLAPELTDRAGKTQYF. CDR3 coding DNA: TGTGCCAGCAGCTTAGCTCCAGAACTCACGGACAGGGCCGGGAAGACCCAGTACTTC. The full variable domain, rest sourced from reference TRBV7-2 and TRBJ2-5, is GAGVSQSPSNKVTEKGKDVELRCDPISGHTALYWYRQSLGQGLEFLIYFQGNSAPDKSGLPSDRFSAERTGGSVSTLTIQRTQQEDSAVYLCASSLAPELTDRAGKTQYFGPGTRLLVL.